The next 23 T cell receptor delta chains were all read from a single sample in a study of gamma-delta T cells after stem cell transplantation. TCRdb reapplied CATT to the RT-PCR reads. The repertoire has over 2,500 delta-chain clones, about 3% of them found once; the top ten carry roughly 24%. The sequenced material came from gamma-delta T cells. The receptors originated from a human donor. It is not recorded whose cells these are; they may come from a transplant donor.

By its share, this clone is large. Other DNA sequences in this sample translate to the same CDR3. The V call is TRDV2, the J call TRDJ1, with a possible D match to TRDD3 (6 bases). The ends were cut back, 1 base at V and 1 base at J, with 15 bases in the middle. Germline-derived CDR1 and CDR2 are GEAIGNYY and EKD. The CDR3 length is 16 residues. The CDR3 coding sequence is TGTGCCTGTGACACATTACTGGGACGATTCACCGATAAACTCATCTTT. Protein product: CACDTLLGRFTDKLIF.

This clone was observed a handful of times. The TCRdb protein comes from a much larger clone and disagrees with this DNA's translation at residues 5 and 9, likely due to a read error; the protein given here is derived from the DNA. V usage is TRDV2 and J usage is TRDJ1, with D hard to call. The CDR3 consists of 14 residues. Trimming removed 2 bases from V and 3 bases from J, with 12 bases in between. Germline V gives CDR1 GEAIGNYY, CDR2 EKD. CDR3 sequence: CACDRVVRADKLIF. The CDR3 DNA reads TGTGCCTGTGACAGGGTCGTCCGTGCCGATAAACTCATCTTT.

Points on this clone: TCRdb shows a much larger clone's protein in place of this DNA's translation, and the two differ at residue 9, likely through a read error; the protein shown is translated from the DNA. The V and J genes are TRDV2 and TRDJ1, with 9 bases aligning to TRDD3. The V gene end was trimmed by 1 base and the J gene end by 4 bases; junction bases not matched to a gene: 9. CDR3 length: 16 amino acids. CDR1 is GEAIGNYY and CDR2 is EKD in the germline V gene. This chain's CDR3 is CACDTVGDRGGDKLIF. CDR3 bases: TGTGCCTGTGACACTGTGGGGGATAGGGGCGGCGATAAACTCATCTTT.

In this sample, this clone turned up a few times. A far larger clone is one nucleotide away, so this likely arose from a read error. The same CDR3 can be traced to other DNA sequences in this sample. This chain connects TRDV2 to TRDJ3; 10 nucleotides align to TRDD3. V was clipped by 3 bases and J by 10 bases; unmatched bases: 8. This CDR3 has 16 amino acids. CDR1 is GEAIGNYY and CDR2 is EKD in the germline V gene. CDR3 in amino acids: CACDPVLGDPTRQMFF. CDR3 DNA: TGTGCCTGTGACCCCGTACTGGGGGATCCGACCCGACAGATGTTTTTC.

In the case of this clone: This may come from a read error, since a much larger clone is one base off. The chain carries TRDV2 and TRDJ1; 8 nucleotides agree with TRDD3. Germline CDR1 is GEAIGNYY and CDR2 is EKD. Trimming removed 0 bases from V and 3 bases from J; junction bases left unmatched: 35. This CDR3 contains 25 residues. The CDR3 nucleotides are TGTGCCTGTGACACCGTCTCTGGCCTACAGAGTACTGTGGGATACGCGTATCCCGGGGCCGATAAACTCATCTTT. Amino acids: CACDTVSGLQSTVGYAYPGADKLIF.

This clone came up a few times. The rearrangement links TRDV1 to TRDJ1; 9 bases align to TRDD3. Germline CDR1 is TSWWSYY and CDR2 is QGS. This CDR3 is 19 amino acids long. V shed 3 bases, J shed 0 bases, and the junction held 14 bases outside the gene matches. CDR3 loop: CALGDFPTLLGDYTDKLIF. CDR3 nucleotides: TGTGCTCTTGGGGATTTCCCAACCTTACTGGGGGACTACACCGATAAACTCATCTTT.

This clone was detected only a few times. TCRdb's protein, taken from a much larger clone, differs from this DNA's translation at residue 13, likely owing to a read error; the protein displayed comes from the DNA. This chain joins TRDV2 and TRDJ1, with TRDD3 identical over 8 bases. CDR1 is GEAIGNYY, CDR2 EKD, per germline. V lost 5 bases, J lost 3 bases, and 19 bases stayed unmatched. The CDR3 length is 18 residues. The CDR3 reads CACAGIGGVGDYADKLIF. As DNA, the CDR3 is TGTGCCTGTGCAGGTATCGGAGGAGTGGGGGATTACGCCGATAAACTCATCTTT.

As regards this clone: TCRdb's protein for this DNA is that of a much larger clone and differs from the translation at residue 8, likely a read error; the protein shown is the DNA translation. The V gene is TRDV2, the J gene TRDJ1, with D unresolved. The CDR3 length is 18 residues. Germline CDR1 and CDR2: GEAIGNYY and EKD. V gave up 0 bases and J gave up 0 bases, with 19 bases separating them. CDR3 coding DNA: TGTGCCTGTGACACCCTCCGGACTACCGATTTCGACACCGATAAACTCATCTTT. It codes for CACDTLRTTDFDTDKLIF.

Of note for this clone: The likely explanation is a read error, given a far larger clone one base away. Other DNA variants within this sample encode the same CDR3. The chain has TRDV2 and TRDJ3; 10 bases agree with TRDD3. Germline values: CDR1 GEAIGNYY, CDR2 EKD. CDR3 size: 22 residues. The chain's CDR3 is CACDTFPGGGYSSSWDTRQMFF. The CDR3 DNA sequence: TGCGCCTGTGACACTTTCCCGGGTGGGGGATACTCAAGCTCCTGGGACACCCGACAGATGTTTTTC.

In this sample, this clone turned up a few times. A read error is likely here: a far larger clone is one base away. Other nucleotide sequences in the sample specify the same CDR3. This chain links TRDV2 with TRDJ1; 13 bases match TRDD3. The CDR3 sequence is 20 residues long. Germline V gene sequence: CDR1 GEAIGNYY, CDR2 EKD. V lost 3 bases and J lost 1; bases outside the gene matches: 16. CDR3 in DNA: TGTGCCTGTGACTTACTGGGGGATACGTTAGGGAGGGGAGTCACCGATAAACTCATCTTT. It yields the protein CACDLLGDTLGRGVTDKLIF.

Details on this clone: This sequence may be a read error, since a much larger clone differs from it by one base. The rearrangement uses TRDV2 and TRDJ1, with TRDD3 matching over 8 bases. Unmatched junction bases numbered 5, after V lost 3 bases and J lost 0 bases. The CDR3 consists of 15 residues. Germline V lookup: CDR1 GEAIGNYY, CDR2 EKD. The CDR3 protein is CACDYWGPYTDKLIF. The CDR3 coding sequence is TGTGCCTGTGACTACTGGGGGCCGTACACCGATAAACTCATCTTT.

About this clone: This is likely an artifact of a read error, given a far larger clone one base away. Other DNA sequences in the sample encode the same CDR3. The V call is TRDV2, the J call TRDJ1; a weak D match, TRDD3 (5 bases). Germline V lookup: CDR1 GEAIGNYY, CDR2 EKD. Trimming cost V 1 base and J 1 base, with 21 bases left between them. The CDR3 totals 18 residues. CDR3 in amino acids: CACDTVLGGYGSTDKLIF. In DNA form, the CDR3 reads TGTGCCTGTGACACTGTACTCGGGGGGTACGGGTCCACCGATAAACTCATCTTT.

This clone was detected only a few times. With a far larger clone one base away, a read error is the likely cause. The sample holds other DNA sequences that translate to the same CDR3. The rearrangement links TRDV2 to TRDJ1, with TRDD3 identical over 10 bases. The CDR3 is made up of 17 amino acids. J lost 5 bases, V lost 0 bases, and 11 bases had no gene match. Germline CDR1 is GEAIGNYY and CDR2 is EKD. CDR3 nucleotide sequence: TGTGCCTGTGACACCCTACTGGGGGATTTTGAGGGAGATAAACTCATCTTT. Translation: CACDTLLGDFEGDKLIF.

Comment on this clone: A far larger clone is one base from this, pointing to a likely read error. The rearrangement uses TRDV2 and TRDJ1; TRDD3 agrees at 10 bases. CDR3 length: 17 amino acids. Trimming took 3 bases from V and 0 from J; bases not matched to a gene: 9. The germline V gene encodes CDR1 GEAIGNYY and CDR2 EKD. CDR3 residues: CACDLPGDTPHTDKLIF. In DNA, the CDR3 is TGTGCCTGTGACTTACCGGGGGATACGCCACACACCGATAAACTCATCTTT.

This clone showed up just a few times. A read error likely explains why the TCRdb protein, taken from a much larger clone, differs from this DNA's translation at residue 13; the protein shown is translated from the DNA. The chain uses TRDV2 and TRDJ3; 10 bases are a match to TRDD3. Germline V lookup: CDR1 GEAIGNYY, CDR2 EKD. The CDR3 sequence is 20 residues long. CDR3 amino acids: CACDHTGGSHSSCDTRQMFF. The CDR3 DNA is TGTGCCTGTGACCATACTGGGGGATCCCACAGCTCCTGTGACACCCGACAGATGTTTTTC.

The table lists this clone with a few counts. The CDR3 reads CACSTVGAESTDKLIF. DNA for the CDR3: TGTGCCTGTTCTACGGTGGGGGCTGAATCCACCGATAAACTCATCTTT. The J gene is TRDJ1, the V gene TRDV2; tentative D call: TRDD3 (6 bases). CDR1 GEAIGNYY and CDR2 EKD come from the germline V gene. The CDR3 spans 16 residues. V lost 6 bases to trimming and J lost 1 base, with 20 bases between them.

Regarding this clone: A read error may explain this, as a much larger clone is one base away. Other DNA sequences within the sample encode an identical CDR3. The V gene is TRDV2, the J gene TRDJ1; D is uncertain. Germline V gene data show CDR1 as GEAIGNYY and CDR2 as EKD. V lost 7 bases, J lost 4 bases, and 21 bases lay in between. The CDR3 covers 15 residues. CDR3 residues: CACDPVVRRVDKLIF. The CDR3 DNA reads as TGTGCCTGCGACCCGGTAGTTCGACGCGTCGATAAACTCATCTTT.

In the case of this clone: The protein that TCRdb holds for this DNA derives from a much larger clone and differs from the translated DNA at residue 13, which likely indicates a read error; the protein shown here is translated from the DNA. The chain has TRDV2 and TRDJ1, with 10 bases aligning to TRDD3. There are 15 residues in the CDR3. Germline values: CDR1 GEAIGNYY, CDR2 EKD. CDR3 loop: CACDTVGGYQDKPIF. As DNA, the CDR3 is TGTGCCTGTGACACCGTTGGGGGATACCAAGATAAACCCATCTTT.

There are a few counts of this clone. A read error likely explains this, since a far larger clone differs by one base. The sample carries other DNA sequences with the same CDR3. The chain carries TRDV2 and TRDJ3; D is unresolved. V gave up 1 base and J gave up 1 base, with 13 bases separating them. This CDR3 is 18 amino acids long. The V gene's germline CDR1 is GEAIGNYY and CDR2 EKD. CDR3 sequence (DNA): TGTGCCTGTGACACGGTGGTGGGCGGTTCCTGGGACACCCGACAGATGTTTTTC. As protein: CACDTVVGGSWDTRQMFF.

This clone is medium-sized within its sample. This chain links TRDV2 with TRDJ1; TRDD3 matches at 8 bases. V was clipped by 3 bases and J by 2 bases; unmatched bases: 13. CDR3 length: 17 residues. CDR1 GEAIGNYY and CDR2 EKD come from the germline V gene. CDR3 protein: CACDPLSAGGPTDKLIF. The CDR3 coding sequence is TGTGCCTGTGACCCCCTATCTGCTGGGGGACCTACCGATAAACTCATCTTT.

A note on this clone: This likely traces to a read error, being one base from a far larger clone. Other DNA sequences in this specimen translate into the identical CDR3. The chain is built from TRDV2 and TRDJ1; 11 bases are a match to TRDD3. The CDR3 totals 18 residues. Germline loops: CDR1 GEAIGNYY, CDR2 EKD. CDR3 protein: CACDTVSWAGGYSDKLIF. CDR3 sequence (DNA): TGTGCCTGCGACACCGTTTCCTGGGCTGGGGGATACTCCGATAAACTCATCTTT.

This clone was detected a few times. For this DNA, TCRdb reports the protein of a much larger clone, which diverges at residue 4, most likely from a read error; the protein presented here is translated directly from the DNA. The rearrangement joins TRDV2 to TRDJ1, with TRDD3 as a possible D gene (5 bases). Germline CDR1 and CDR2: GEAIGNYY and EKD. CDR3 length: 16 amino acids. CDR3: CACGTLTGSHSDKLIF. The CDR3 region has the DNA TGTGCCTGTGGCACCTTGACTGGATCCCACAGCGATAAACTCATCTTT.

Comment on this clone: The amino acid sequence in TCRdb belongs to a much larger clone and departs from this DNA's translation at residue 3, likely a sequencing read error; the sequence shown is translated from the DNA. The V and J genes are TRDV2 and TRDJ1; the match to TRDD3 covers 10 bases. The CDR3 is made up of 15 amino acids. The germline CDR1 and CDR2 sequences are GEAIGNYY and EKD. DNA of the CDR3: TGTGCCCGTGACCCCTGGGGGATAAGCACCGATAAACTCATCTTT. Protein product: CARDPWGISTDKLIF.